The clone carrying this TCR beta chain was detected only once. The data belong to a study of blood T cell repertoires in COVID-19. Study background: COVID-19 samples collected from the United States, Italy and Spain covered acute and convalescent phases. T cells, B-cell-depleted T cells, or PBMCs supplied cDNA or gDNA.

In the authors' workflow: Amplification of reference gene primers provided the estimated nucleated cell counts. TCRdb's table, derived via immunoSEQ multiplex PCR, lists solely in-frame clones and lacks some. V and J calls and clone size follow that table, whereas D and trimming were derived from the DNA. Of hundreds of thousands of clones in the sample, around 91% are singletons; the top ten hold around a tenth. V was trimmed by 3 bases and J by 8 bases, leaving 14 bases between them. The CDR3 contains 14 residues. Per germline, CDR1 MNHNS and CDR2 SASEGT. The rearrangement uses TRBV6-1 and TRBJ2-1; weak D call: TRBD1 (7 bases). Sequenced material: PBMCs or T cells enriched from blood (not recorded which). This clonotype was sampled from a woman aged 40-49 years who had recovered from COVID-19. CDR3 residues: CASSEQGRGDEQFF. The CDR3 nucleotides are TGTGCCAGCAGTGAGCAAGGCAGGGGGGATGAGCAGTTCTTC.